These T cell receptor beta chains were read from a single sample in a study of OX40 agonist ivuxolimab in advanced cancers. The protocol was immunoSEQ multiplex PCR, while the TCRdb copy is restricted to in-frame clones and leaves out a portion. The data contain 45,000 to 50,000 clones, about nine tenths of them seen just once; the ten biggest clones take up under 10%. The sequenced sample was CD4+ or CD8+ T cells sorted from blood, obtained in a trial of the OX40 agonist ivuxolimab. The origin of the receptors is an adult with an advanced solid tumor such as melanoma, head and neck, liver or kidney cancer. The CDR3 runs from the conserved cysteine through the conserved F or W. D genes are given only for firm matches. The size entry is marked missing in some rows and otherwise reads once, few, many or a size class.

j_call	clone_size	d_call	v_call	cdr3_aa	cdr3_nt
TRBJ2-2	-	-	TRBV4-1	CASSQLGTDELFF	TGCGCCAGCAGCCAATTAGGGACTGACGAGCTGTTTTTT
TRBJ1-1	-	-	TRBV2	CASSWSTGNPEAFF	TGTGCCAGCAGCTGGTCGACCGGGAACCCTGAAGCTTTCTTT
TRBJ1-3	-	-	TRBV7-2	CASSLFGVGNTIYF	TGTGCCAGCAGCTTATTCGGGGTTGGAAACACCATATATTTT
TRBJ1-5	-	-	TRBV18	CASSPEGLFNQPQHF	TGTGCCAGCTCACCCGAAGGACTTTTCAATCAGCCCCAGCATTTT
TRBJ2-5	-	TRBD1	TRBV10-3	CAISSPGTGVETQYF	TGTGCCATCAGCAGTCCCGGGACAGGGGTAGAGACCCAGTACTTC
TRBJ1-2	-	-	TRBV4-2	CASSTDRSYGYTF	TGTGCCAGCAGCACTGACAGAAGTTATGGCTACACCTTC
TRBJ2-7	-	TRBD2	TRBV5-1	CASSSALAGGENEQYF	TGCGCCAGCAGCTCCGCTTTAGCGGGAGGGGAGAACGAGCAGTACTTC
TRBJ2-7	-	-	TRBV7-9	CASSLAGYSSYEQYF	TGTGCCAGCAGCTTAGCGGGTTACAGCTCCTACGAGCAGTACTTC
TRBJ2-3	-	-	TRBV5-1	CASSFNTDTQYF	TGCGCCAGCAGCTTCAACACAGATACGCAGTATTTT
TRBJ2-1	once	-	TRBV7-3	CASSLSLLNEQFF	TGTGCCAGCAGCTTAAGTCTACTCAATGAGCAGTTCTTC
TRBJ2-5	-	TRBD2	TRBV4-3	CASSQDRVAGEQPRDGQYF	TGCGCCAGCAGCCAAGATAGGGTAGCGGGAGAGCAACCAAGAGACGGCCAGTACTTC
TRBJ2-1	-	TRBD2	TRBV14	CASSQGLAGLYNEQFF	TGTGCCAGCAGCCAAGGACTAGCGGGCCTCTACAATGAGCAGTTCTTC
TRBJ2-1	-	TRBD2	TRBV5-1	CASSSTSGYNEQFF	TGCGCCAGCAGCTCGACTAGCGGGTACAATGAGCAGTTCTTC
TRBJ1-1	-	-	TRBV7-8	CASSLAGPVNTEAFF	TGTGCCAGCAGCTTAGCGGGCCCAGTGAACACTGAAGCTTTCTTT
TRBJ2-5	-	TRBD1	TRBV5-1	CASSSGTGAQETQYF	TGCGCCAGCAGCTCGGGGACAGGGGCCCAAGAGACCCAGTACTTC
TRBJ2-1	once	-	TRBV7-9	CASSLGGLSYNEQFF	TGTGCCAGCAGCCTCGGCGGATTATCCTACAATGAGCAGTTCTTC
TRBJ1-2	-	TRBD1	TRBV2	CASSGRTGNGYTF	TGTGCCAGCAGCGGACGGACAGGGAATGGCTACACCTTC
TRBJ2-1	-	TRBD2	TRBV18	CASSPLAGNNEQFF	TGTGCCAGCTCACCGCTAGCGGGTAACAATGAGCAGTTCTTC
TRBJ2-7	-	TRBD1	TRBV19	CASSTNRGTAYEQYF	TGTGCCAGTAGTACCAACAGGGGTACAGCCTACGAGCAGTACTTC
TRBJ1-5	-	-	TRBV5-5	CASSLGARGQPQHF	TGTGCCAGCAGCTTGGGGGCGCGAGGTCAGCCCCAGCATTTT
TRBJ1-5	-	-	TRBV5-8	CASSLEVNQPQHF	TGTGCCAGCAGCTTAGAGGTAAATCAGCCCCAGCATTTT
TRBJ2-1	-	TRBD1	TRBV2	CASNKDRASVASEYNEQFF	TGTGCCAGCAATAAGGACAGGGCTAGTGTAGCGAGTGAGTACAATGAGCAGTTCTTC
TRBJ1-5	-	-	TRBV7-9	CASSRDTANQPQHF	TGTGCCAGCAGCAGAGACACGGCCAATCAGCCCCAGCATTTT
TRBJ2-5	-	TRBD2	TRBV5-6	CASRRGTSQETQYF	TGTGCCAGCAGGAGGGGGACTAGCCAAGAGACCCAGTACTTC
TRBJ1-2	-	-	TRBV6-5	CASSSGRTPYGYTF	TGTGCCAGCAGCTCGGGCCGGACACCTTATGGCTACACCTTC
TRBJ2-1	-	-	TRBV4-3	CASSQDRRDINNEQFF	TGCGCCAGCAGCCAAGATAGGAGGGACATTAACAATGAGCAGTTCTTC
TRBJ2-5	-	-	TRBV11-2	CASSLIAVQETQYF	TGTGCCAGCAGCTTAATCGCTGTCCAAGAGACCCAGTACTTC
TRBJ2-4	once	-	TRBV27	CASRAWDSENIQYF	TGTGCCAGCAGGGCTTGGGACTCGGAAAACATTCAGTACTTC
TRBJ1-1	medium-sized	-	TRBV30	CAWSGSSGMTFF	TGTGCCTGGAGTGGCAGCTCGGGTATGACTTTCTTT
TRBJ1-2	-	-	TRBV15	CATSREGGIYGYTF	TGTGCCACCAGCAGAGAGGGAGGGATCTATGGCTACACCTTC
TRBJ2-1	-	-	TRBV7-2	CASSLRGVQYNEQFF	TGTGCCAGCAGCTTAAGAGGAGTTCAATACAATGAGCAGTTCTTC
TRBJ1-3	-	-	TRBV2	CASREQTSSGNTIYF	TGTGCCAGCAGAGAACAGACCAGCTCTGGAAACACCATATATTTT
TRBJ2-3	-	TRBD2	TRBV29-1	CSVEGTSLRTDTQYF	TGCAGCGTTGAAGGGACTAGCCTTCGCACAGATACGCAGTATTTT
TRBJ2-3	-	TRBD2	TRBV9	CASSTMGLAGGTDTQYF	TGTGCCAGCAGCACTATGGGACTAGCGGGGGGCACAGATACGCAGTATTTT
TRBJ2-7	-	TRBD2	TRBV7-2	CASSFPGLAGAYEQYF	TGTGCCAGCAGCTTCCCAGGACTAGCGGGGGCCTACGAGCAGTACTTC
TRBJ1-1	-	-	TRBV6-5	CASSYGGAVTEAFF	TGTGCCAGCAGTTACGGGGGGGCGGTGACTGAAGCTTTCTTT